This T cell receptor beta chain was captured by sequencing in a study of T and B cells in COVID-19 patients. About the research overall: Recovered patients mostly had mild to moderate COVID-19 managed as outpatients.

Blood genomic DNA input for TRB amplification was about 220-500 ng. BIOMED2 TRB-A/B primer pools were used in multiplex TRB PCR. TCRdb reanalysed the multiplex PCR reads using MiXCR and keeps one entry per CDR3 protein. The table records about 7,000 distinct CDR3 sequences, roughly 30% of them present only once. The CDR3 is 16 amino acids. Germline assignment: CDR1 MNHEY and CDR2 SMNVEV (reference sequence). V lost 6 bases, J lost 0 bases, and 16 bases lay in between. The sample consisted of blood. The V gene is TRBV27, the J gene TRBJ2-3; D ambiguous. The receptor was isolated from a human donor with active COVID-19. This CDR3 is CASRPPDLFSTDTQYF. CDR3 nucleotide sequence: TGTGCCAGCAGACCACCGGACCTCTTTAGCACAGATACGCAGTATTTT.